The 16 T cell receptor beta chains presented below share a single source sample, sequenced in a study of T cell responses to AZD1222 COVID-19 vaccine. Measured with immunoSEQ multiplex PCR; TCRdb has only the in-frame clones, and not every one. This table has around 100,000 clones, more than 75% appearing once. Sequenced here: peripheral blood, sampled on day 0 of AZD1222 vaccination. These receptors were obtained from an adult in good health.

CDR3 in amino acids: CASSLVRGGLGELFF. CDR3 DNA sequence: TGTGCCAGCAGCTTAGTCCGGGGGGGCCTCGGGGAGCTGTTTTTT. This chain uses TRBV7-2 with TRBJ2-2, with TRBD2 identical over 8 bases. Germline V gene lookup returns CDR1 SGHTA and CDR2 FQGNSA. The CDR3 covers 15 residues. V was pared by 1 base and J by 7 bases, with 5 bases of the junction left unmatched.

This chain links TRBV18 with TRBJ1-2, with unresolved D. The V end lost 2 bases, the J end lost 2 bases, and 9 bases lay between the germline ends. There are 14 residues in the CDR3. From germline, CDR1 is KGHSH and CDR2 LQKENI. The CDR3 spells CASSPRPANYGYTF. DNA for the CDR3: TGTGCCAGCTCACCAAGGCCAGCCAACTATGGCTACACCTTC.

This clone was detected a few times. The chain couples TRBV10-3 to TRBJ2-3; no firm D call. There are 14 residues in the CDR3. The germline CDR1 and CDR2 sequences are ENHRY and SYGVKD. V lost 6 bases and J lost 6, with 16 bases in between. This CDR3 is CAIRRVIGGDTQYF. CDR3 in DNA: TGTGCCATCAGAAGAGTAATAGGTGGGGATACGCAGTATTTT.

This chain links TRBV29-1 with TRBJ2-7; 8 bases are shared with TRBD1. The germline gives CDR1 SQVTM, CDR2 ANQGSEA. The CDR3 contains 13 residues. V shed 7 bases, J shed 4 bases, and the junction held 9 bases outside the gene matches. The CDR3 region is CSALDRDGYEQYF. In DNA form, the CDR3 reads TGCAGCGCCTTGGACAGGGATGGTTACGAGCAGTACTTC.

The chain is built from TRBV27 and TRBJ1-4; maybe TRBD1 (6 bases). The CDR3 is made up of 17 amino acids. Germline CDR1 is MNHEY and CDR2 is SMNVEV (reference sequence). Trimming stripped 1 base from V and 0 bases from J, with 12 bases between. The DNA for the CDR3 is TGTGCCAGCAGTTTATTTGGGACAATTACAACTAATGAAAAACTGTTTTTT. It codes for CASSLFGTITTNEKLFF. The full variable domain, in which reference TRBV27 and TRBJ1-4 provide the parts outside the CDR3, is EAQVTQNPRYLITVTGKKLTVTCSQNMNHEYMSWYRQDPGLGLRQIYYSMNVEVTDKGDVPEGYKVSRKEKRNFPLILESPSPNQTSLYFCASSLFGTITTNEKLFFGSGTQLSVL.

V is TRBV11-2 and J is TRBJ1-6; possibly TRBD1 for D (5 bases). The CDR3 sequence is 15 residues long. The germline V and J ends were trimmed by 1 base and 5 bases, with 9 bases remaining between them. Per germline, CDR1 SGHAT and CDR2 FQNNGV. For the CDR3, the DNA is TGTGCCAGCAGCTTAGGCCGGGGCGATAATTCACCCCTCCACTTT. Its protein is CASSLGRGDNSPLHF.

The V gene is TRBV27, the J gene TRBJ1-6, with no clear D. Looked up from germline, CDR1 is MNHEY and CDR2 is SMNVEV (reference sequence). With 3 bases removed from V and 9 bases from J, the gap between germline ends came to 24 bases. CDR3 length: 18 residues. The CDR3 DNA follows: TGTGCCAGCAGTTTTGGGTCTAGTGGTCCCGGTGGCGGTTCACCCCTCCACTTT. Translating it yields CASSFGSSGPGGGSPLHF.

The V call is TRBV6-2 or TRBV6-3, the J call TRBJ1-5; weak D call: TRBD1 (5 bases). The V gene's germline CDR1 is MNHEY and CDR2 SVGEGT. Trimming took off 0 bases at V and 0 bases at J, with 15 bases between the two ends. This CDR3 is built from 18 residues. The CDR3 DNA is TGTGCCAGCAGTTACTCGATCCGGGTGGGGGTTAGCAATCAGCCCCAGCATTTT. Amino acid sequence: CASSYSIRVGVSNQPQHF.

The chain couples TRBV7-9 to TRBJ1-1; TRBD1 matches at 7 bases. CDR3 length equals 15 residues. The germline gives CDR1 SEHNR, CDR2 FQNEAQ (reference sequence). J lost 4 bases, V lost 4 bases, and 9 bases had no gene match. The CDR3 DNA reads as TGTGCCAGCAGCTCCGCCGGGGCAGGGGGCACTGAAGCTTTCTTT. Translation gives CASSSAGAGGTEAFF. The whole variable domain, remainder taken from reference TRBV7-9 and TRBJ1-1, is DTGVSQNPRHKITKRGQNVTFRCDPISEHNRLYWYRQTLGQGPEFLTYFQNEAQLEKSRLLSDRFSAERPKGSFSTLEIQRTEQGDSAMYLCASSSAGAGGTEAFFGQGTRLTVV.

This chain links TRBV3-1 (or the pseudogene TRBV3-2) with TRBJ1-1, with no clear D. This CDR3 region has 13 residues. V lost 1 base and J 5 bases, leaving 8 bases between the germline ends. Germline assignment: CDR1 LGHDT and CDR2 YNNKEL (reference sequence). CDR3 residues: CASSQVSGTEAFF. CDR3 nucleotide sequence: TGTGCCAGCAGCCAAGTCTCCGGGACTGAAGCTTTCTTT.

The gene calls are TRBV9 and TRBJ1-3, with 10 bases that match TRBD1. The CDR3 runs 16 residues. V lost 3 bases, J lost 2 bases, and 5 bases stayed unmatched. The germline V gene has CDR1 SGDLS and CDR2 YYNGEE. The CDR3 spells CASSGGTGVTGNTIYF. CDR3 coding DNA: TGTGCCAGCAGCGGAGGGACAGGGGTAACTGGAAACACCATATATTTT.

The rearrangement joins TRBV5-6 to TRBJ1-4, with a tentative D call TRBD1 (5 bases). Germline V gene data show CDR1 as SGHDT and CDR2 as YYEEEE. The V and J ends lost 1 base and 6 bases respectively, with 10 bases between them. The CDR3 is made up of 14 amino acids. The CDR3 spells CASSLLGADEKLFF. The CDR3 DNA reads TGTGCCAGCAGCTTGTTAGGGGCCGATGAAAAACTGTTTTTT.

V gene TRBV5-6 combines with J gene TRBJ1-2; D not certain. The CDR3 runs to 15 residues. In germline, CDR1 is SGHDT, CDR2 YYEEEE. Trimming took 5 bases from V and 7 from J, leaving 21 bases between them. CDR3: CASRAYERENRGYTF. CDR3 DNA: TGTGCCAGCAGAGCCTACGAGAGGGAAAATCGTGGCTACACCTTC.

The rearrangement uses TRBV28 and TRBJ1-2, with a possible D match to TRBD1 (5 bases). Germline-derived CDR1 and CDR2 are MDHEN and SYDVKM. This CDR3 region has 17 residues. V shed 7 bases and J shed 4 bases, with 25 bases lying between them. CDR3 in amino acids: CASITFPSGWGTYGYTF. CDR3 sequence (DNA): TGTGCCAGCATCACCTTCCCCAGTGGATGGGGGACCTATGGCTACACCTTC.

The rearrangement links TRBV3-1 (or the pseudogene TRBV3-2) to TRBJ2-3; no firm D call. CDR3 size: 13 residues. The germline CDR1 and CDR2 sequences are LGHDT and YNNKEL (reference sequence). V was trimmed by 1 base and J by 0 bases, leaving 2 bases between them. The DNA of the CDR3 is TGTGCCAGCAGCCAAGTCAGCACAGATACGCAGTATTTT. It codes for CASSQVSTDTQYF.

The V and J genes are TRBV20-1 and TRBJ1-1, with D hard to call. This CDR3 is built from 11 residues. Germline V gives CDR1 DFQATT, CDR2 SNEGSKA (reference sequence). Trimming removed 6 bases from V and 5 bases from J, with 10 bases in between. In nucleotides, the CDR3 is TGCAGTGCCCCCCGAGCGACTGAAGCTTTCTTT. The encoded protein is CSAPRATEAFF.